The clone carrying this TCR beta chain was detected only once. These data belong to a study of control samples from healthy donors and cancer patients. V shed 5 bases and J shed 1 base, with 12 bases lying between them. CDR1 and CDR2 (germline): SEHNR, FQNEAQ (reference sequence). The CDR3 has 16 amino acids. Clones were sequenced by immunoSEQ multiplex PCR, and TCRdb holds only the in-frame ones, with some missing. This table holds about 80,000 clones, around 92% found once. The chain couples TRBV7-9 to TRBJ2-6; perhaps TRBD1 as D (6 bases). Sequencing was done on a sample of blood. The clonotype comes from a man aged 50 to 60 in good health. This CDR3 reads CASSRYRASGANVLTF. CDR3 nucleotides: TGTGCCAGCAGCCGATACAGGGCGTCTGGGGCCAACGTCCTGACTTTC.